A single sample gave rise to the 20 T cell receptor beta chains below, sequenced in a study of T cell clonality in common variable immunodeficiency. Method: immunoSEQ multiplex PCR; TCRdb's copy keeps in-frame clones and lacks some. This sample has 10,000 to 13,000 clones and no singletons, with roughly 6.3% in the ten largest. The antigens these receptors bind are not known. Notes on the study in general: Reportedly, TCR beta sequences from common variable immunodeficiency showed fewer deletions and N-nucleotide insertions.

The specimen sequenced was peripheral blood mononuclear cells. The receptors were sampled from a human donor with common variable immunodeficiency.

In regard to this clone: Read data end 3 residues before the CDR3 end; the end is taken from the germline J gene. This chain uses TRBV18 with TRBJ2-7; TRBD1 or TRBD2 may be the D gene (5 bases each). The CDR3 is 16 amino acids. Trimming left V 3 bases short and J 5 bases short, with 20 bases between. The germline V gene encodes CDR1 KGHSH and CDR2 LQKENI. The sequenced part of the CDR3 DNA is TGTGCCAGCTCACCTAGGAGGCCGGACACCACACACGAG. It encodes CASSPRRPDTTHE. From start to end, the CDR3 is CASSPRRPDTTHEQYF.

As concerns this clone: The read stops 3 residues short of the end of the CDR3; the missing end is completed from the germline J gene. V usage is TRBV2 and J usage is TRBJ2-7, with TRBD1 matching 10 bases. CDR3 length: 14 residues. J lost 4 bases, V lost 6 bases, and 6 bases had no gene match. Germline V gene lookup returns CDR1 SNHLY and CDR2 FYNNEI. CDR3 loop: CASSGTGDPYEQYF. The CDR3 DNA, read in part, is TGTGCCAGCAGCGGGACAGGGGACCCTTACGAG.

To note about this clone: The read finishes 3 residues shy of the CDR3 end, and the germline J gene is used to complete it. The gene calls are TRBV29-1 and TRBJ2-1, with 8 bases aligning to TRBD1. V was clipped by 4 bases and J by 2 bases; unmatched bases: 4. Germline V CDR1 and CDR2: SQVTM, ANQGSEA. CDR3 size: 14 residues. This CDR3 reads CSVARQGPYNEQFF. The sequenced CDR3 bases are TGCAGCGTTGCCCGACAGGGGCCCTACAATGAG.

This clone was detected a few times. The missing CDR3 end, 3 residues past where the read stops, is filled in from the germline J gene. The V and J genes are TRBV19 and TRBJ2-7, with TRBD1 identical over 9 bases. The J segment lost 3 bases and the V segment lost 1 base, leaving 7 bases of the junction unmatched. Germline V gene lookup returns CDR1 LNHDA and CDR2 SQIVND (reference sequence). There are 16 residues in the CDR3. The CDR3 bases that were read are TGTGCCAGTAGTATAGCCCGGACAGGGGTGGACTACGAG. Translating gives CASSIARTGVDYE. The whole CDR3 protein reads CASSIARTGVDYEQYF.

Points on this clone: Coverage ceases 3 residues before the CDR3 finishes, and the germline J gene fills in the end. The V gene is TRBV5-1, the J gene TRBJ2-1; 7 bases fit TRBD2. The germline CDR1 and CDR2 sequences are SGHRS and YFSETQ. J gave up 9 bases and V 4 bases, and 7 bases lay outside the gene matches. There are 13 residues in the CDR3. The sequenced CDR3 bases are TGCGCCAGCAGCGCGGGGGTTGGGGGTGAG. Protein: CASSAGVGGE. The whole CDR3 is CASSAGVGGEQFF.

Note on this clone: The sequence runs out 3 residues before the end of the CDR3; the remainder is reconstructed from the germline J gene. The chain combines TRBV7-6 with TRBJ1-3; TRBD1 matches 8 bases. There are 15 residues in the CDR3. Germline assignment: CDR1 SGHVS and CDR2 FNYEAQ. Losses at the gene ends were 4 bases for V and 8 bases for J; bases not matched to a gene: 10. The CDR3 DNA, read in part, is TGTGCCAGCAGCTCCCCCAGGGGGCCCGTAGACACC. It yields the protein CASSSPRGPVDT. The full CDR3 reads CASSSPRGPVDTIYF.

With respect to this clone: The missing CDR3 end, 3 residues past where the read stops, is filled in from the germline J gene. The rearrangement joins TRBV7-9 to TRBJ2-2; D is unclear. With 7 bases removed from V and 2 bases from J, the gap between germline ends came to 11 bases. The germline V gene encodes CDR1 SEHNR and CDR2 FQNEAQ (reference sequence). CDR3 length: 14 residues. CDR3 bases read: TGTGCCAGCACAGGCCAGACCAACACCGGGGAG. It codes for CASTGQTNTGE. The entire CDR3 sequence reads CASTGQTNTGELFF.

In the case of this clone: The read falls 3 residues short of the CDR3 end, and the missing part is taken from the germline J gene. J is TRBJ1-4 and V is TRBV7-9, with TRBD1 matching over 7 bases. Losses at the gene ends were 7 bases for V and 5 bases for J; bases not matched to a gene: 7. The CDR3 is 14 residues long. CDR1 SEHNR and CDR2 FQNEAQ come from the germline V gene (reference sequence). This CDR3 is CASKSQGGNEKLFF. The sequenced part of the CDR3 DNA is TGTGCCAGCAAATCCCAGGGGGGAAATGAAAAA.

Of note for this clone: The read terminates 3 residues ahead of where the CDR3 ends, so the germline J gene completes it. This chain joins TRBV6-1 and TRBJ2-5; TRBD1 matches at 8 bases. The CDR3 runs 13 residues. Germline V lookup: CDR1 MNHNS, CDR2 SASEGT. V trimming: 4 bases; J trimming: 4 bases; junction bases outside the gene matches: 2. CDR3: CASSGRGRETQYF. The CDR3 bases that were read are TGTGCCAGCAGTGGCAGGGGGCGAGAGACC.

CDR3 DNA, as far as it was read: TGTGCCTGGAGTTCCCCACTAGGTCTAAGGGGGGCCAACGTC. Its translation is CAWSSPLGLRGANV. The entire CDR3 sequence reads CAWSSPLGLRGANVLTF. This chain uses TRBV30 with TRBJ2-6, with TRBD2 as a possible D gene (5 bases). The read stops 3 residues short of the end of the CDR3; the missing end is completed from the germline J gene. Germline V gene data show CDR1 as GTSNPN and CDR2 as SVGIG (reference sequence). The V gene lost 2 bases and the J gene lost 4 bases, with 18 bases spanning the gap. This CDR3 is built from 17 residues. The complete variable domain, with remaining parts taken from reference TRBV30 and TRBJ2-6, reads SQTIHQWPATLVQPVGSPLSLECTVEGTSNPNLYWYRQAAGRGLQLLFYSVGIGQISSEVPQNLSASRPQDRQFILSSKKLLLSDSGFYLCAWSSPLGLRGANVLTFGAGSRLTVL.

This clone has a handful of counts. The sequenced CDR3 bases are TGTGCCAGCTCACCTCCACAGAACAATGAG. Its translation: CASSPPQNNE. The full CDR3 protein reads CASSPPQNNEQFF. This chain connects TRBV18 to TRBJ2-1; no reliable D call. The observed sequence ends 3 residues before the CDR3 terminus, with the missing tail filled in from the germline J gene. This CDR3 region has 13 residues. V gave up 3 bases and J gave up 5 bases, with 8 bases separating them. The germline gives CDR1 KGHSH, CDR2 LQKENI.

For this clone: The junction differs from germline at one of its ends, possibly a read error. The CDR3 goes on 3 residues after the read ends, and that part is filled in from the germline J gene. The chain joins TRBV19 to TRBJ1-5; D not resolved. The CDR3 consists of 14 residues. Germline V CDR1 and CDR2: LNHDA, SQIVND (reference sequence). CDR3 loop: CASRTRGSKQPQHF. Partial CDR3 DNA: TGTGCCAGTAGGACTCGAGGCAGCAAGCAGCCC.

This clone has a handful of counts. With the read ending 3 residues before the CDR3 end, the germline J gene is used to fill in that end. The genes are TRBV30 and TRBJ2-1; tentative D call: TRBD1 (6 bases). The CDR3 runs to 13 residues. The germline V gene has CDR1 GTSNPN and CDR2 SVGIG (reference sequence). The V end lost 1 base, the J end lost 5 bases, and 9 bases lay between the germline ends. CDR3 sequence reads: CAWSGTANNEQFF. The sequenced CDR3 bases are TGTGCCTGGAGTGGGACAGCCAACAATGAG.

Only a few counts were recorded for this clone. The read finishes 3 residues shy of the CDR3 end, and the germline J gene is used to complete it. The J gene is TRBJ1-2, the V gene TRBV7-2, with 8 bases that match TRBD1. Germline CDR1 and CDR2: SGHTA and FQGNSA. J was trimmed by 7 bases and V by 8 bases; bases with no gene match: 6. The CDR3 has 12 residues. CDR3 DNA, as far as it was read: TGTGCCAGCGTATCGGACAGGGCTGGC. Its protein is CASVSDRAG. The entire CDR3 protein is CASVSDRAGYTF. Combining the CDR3 with reference TRBV7-2 and TRBJ1-2 gives the whole variable domain GAGVSQSPSNKVTEKGKDVELRCDPISGHTALYWYRQSLGQGLEFLIYFQGNSAPDKSGLPSDRFSAERTGGSVSTLTIQRTQQEDSAVYLCASVSDRAGYTFGSGTRLTVV.

This clone was counted many times. The CDR3 end falls 3 residues outside the read, so it is completed with the germline J gene. The chain joins TRBV6-2 or TRBV6-3 to TRBJ1-2; tentative D call: TRBD1 (5 bases). V was pared by 6 bases and J by 4 bases, with 12 bases between. Germline CDR1 reads MNHEY; CDR2 reads SVGEGT. The CDR3 has 13 residues. The CDR3 sequence is CASSPHRGYGYTF. Incomplete CDR3 DNA: TGTGCCAGCAGCCCCCATAGGGGCTATGGC.

Details on this clone: The read gets to within 3 residues of the CDR3 end, and the germline J gene fills in the rest. The chain is built from TRBV2 and TRBJ2-7; 7 nucleotides agree with TRBD2. The CDR3 loop spans 15 amino acids. With 6 bases clipped from V and 0 bases from J, the junction kept 8 bases outside the gene matches. Germline loops: CDR1 SNHLY, CDR2 FYNNEI. CDR3 bases read: TGTGCCAGCAGAGTGGGGGGAGGGCCCTCCTACGAG. Translating it yields CASRVGGGPSYE. The full CDR3 protein is CASRVGGGPSYEQYF.

Comments on this clone: The CDR3 end falls 3 residues outside the read, so it is completed with the germline J gene. This chain joins TRBV7-2 and TRBJ2-1, with 8 bases lining up with TRBD2. CDR3 length: 15 residues. CDR1 SGHTA and CDR2 FQGNSA come from the germline V gene. The V segment lost 5 bases and the J segment 6 bases; nucleotides outside the gene matches: 9. The CDR3 here is CASSIDSGMTNEQFF. The part of the CDR3 DNA that was read is TGTGCCAGCAGCATCGATAGCGGGATGACCAATGAG.

As for this clone: The CDR3 end is not reached by the read, which stops 3 residues before it; the germline J gene fills it in. The V and J genes are TRBV7-2 and TRBJ2-7, with 8 bases identical to TRBD2. Looked up from germline, CDR1 is SGHTA and CDR2 is FQGNSA. The CDR3 is made up of 14 amino acids. The J segment lost 3 bases and the V segment lost 4 bases, leaving 5 bases of the junction unmatched. The CDR3 loop is CASSYRGGRYEQYF. CDR3 DNA, as far as it was read: TGTGCCAGCAGCTACCGGGGGGGACGCTACGAG.

Worth noting for this clone: Coverage ceases 3 residues before the CDR3 finishes, and the germline J gene fills in the end. V is TRBV5-1 and J is TRBJ2-7; 10 bases fit TRBD2. The CDR3 is 16 residues long. Germline V gene lookup returns CDR1 SGHRS and CDR2 YFSETQ. V lost 0 bases, J lost 0 bases, and 3 bases stayed unmatched. Partial CDR3 DNA: TGCGCCAGCAGCTTGGTTCTAGCGGGGGACTCCTACGAG. This gives the protein CASSLVLAGDSYE. The complete CDR3 reads CASSLVLAGDSYEQYF.

Remarks on this clone: The read falls 3 residues short of the CDR3 end, and the missing part is taken from the germline J gene. The chain joins TRBV30 to TRBJ2-3; D is unclear. The length of the CDR3 is 13 residues. CDR1 is GTSNPN, CDR2 SVGIG, per germline (reference sequence). Trimming left V 7 bases short and J 2 bases short, with 13 bases between. The sequenced CDR3 bases are TGTGCCTTTGTGGCAGCGCACACAGATACG. Translation: CAFVAAHTDT. The entire CDR3 protein reads CAFVAAHTDTQYF.